The 10 T cell receptor beta chains below come from one sample, sequenced in a study of blood T cell repertoires in COVID-19. The data were produced by immunoSEQ multiplex PCR, yet TCRdb's version contains in-frame clones alone and is incomplete. The sample holds about 430,000 clones, approximately 91% seen once. The sample comprised PBMCs or T cells enriched from blood (not recorded which). The receptors were sampled from a woman younger than 35 who had been exposed to COVID-19.

V and J are TRBV7-9 and TRBJ2-7, with 8 bases that match TRBD1. Losses at the gene ends were 4 bases for V and 0 bases for J; bases not matched to a gene: 5. The CDR3 spans 15 residues. Germline V gives CDR1 SEHNR, CDR2 FQNEAQ (reference sequence). The CDR3 nucleotides read TGTGCCAGCAGCTGGACAGGGAAGTCCTCCTACGAGCAGTACTTC. This translates into CASSWTGKSSYEQYF.

The table lists this clone with a few counts. V is TRBV2 and J is TRBJ1-2, with D tentatively TRBD1 (6 bases). Trimming stripped 3 bases from V and 3 bases from J, with 8 bases between. CDR1 and CDR2 (germline): SNHLY, FYNNEI. There are 13 residues in the CDR3. The CDR3 loop is CASSEQGYYGYTF. For the CDR3, the DNA is TGTGCCAGCAGTGAGCAGGGGTACTATGGCTACACCTTC.

The genes are TRBV2 and TRBJ2-7; 7 bases are shared with TRBD1. In germline, CDR1 is SNHLY, CDR2 FYNNEI. CDR3 length: 16 residues. The trim removed 5 bases at V and 0 bases at J, leaving 10 bases unmatched. CDR3 sequence: CASSNTVTGSSYEQYF. For the CDR3, the DNA is TGTGCCAGCAGTAATACTGTGACAGGGAGCTCCTACGAGCAGTACTTC.

The V call is TRBV7-2, the J call TRBJ2-1, with 11 positions matching TRBD2. V dropped 5 bases and J dropped 4; count of bases not matched to a gene: 7. The V gene's germline CDR1 is SGHTA and CDR2 FQGNSA. This CDR3 has 16 amino acids. Here the CDR3 DNA reads TGTGCCAGCAGCCCTAAGGGGACTAGCGGTTACAATGAGCAGTTCTTC. Translation gives CASSPKGTSGYNEQFF.

This chain joins TRBV7-6 and TRBJ2-3; TRBD1 matches 7 bases. V shed 5 bases and J 0 bases; nucleotides not matched to a gene: 11. CDR1 is SGHVS and CDR2 is FNYEAQ in the germline V gene. The CDR3 is made up of 17 amino acids. The CDR3: CASSLYIATGSTDTQYF. Here the CDR3 DNA reads TGTGCCAGCAGCCTTTATATAGCGACAGGGAGCACAGATACGCAGTATTTT.

This chain links TRBV19 with TRBJ1-6; 8 bases map to TRBD1. In germline, CDR1 is LNHDA, CDR2 SQIVND (reference sequence). V gave up 5 bases and J gave up 9 bases; unmatched junction bases: 6. This CDR3 comprises 14 residues. In DNA form, the CDR3 reads TGTGCCAGTAGTCTCGGACAGGGTCTTTCACCCCTCCACTTT. Encoded protein: CASSLGQGLSPLHF.

This chain joins TRBV4-3 and TRBJ2-7, with 10 bases aligning to TRBD1. Looked up from germline, CDR1 is LGHNA and CDR2 is YSLEER. The CDR3 loop spans 17 amino acids. Losses at the gene ends were 10 bases for V and 0 bases for J; bases not matched to a gene: 15. The CDR3 DNA reads TGCGCCAACTACATTGACAGGGGGCATTTTGCCTCCTACGAGCAGTACTTC. Residues: CANYIDRGHFASYEQYF.

The chain employs TRBV6-6 and TRBJ2-7, with 12 bases that match TRBD2. V lost 4 bases, J lost 5 bases, and 9 bases stayed unmatched. Germline V gene sequence: CDR1 MNHNY, CDR2 SVGAGI (reference sequence). The length of the CDR3 is 16 residues. CDR3 DNA sequence: TGTGCCAGCAGTTCCAGTGCTAGCGGGGGGGCCCACGAGCAGTACTTC. It is translated as CASSSSASGGAHEQYF.

V gene TRBV7-2 combines with J gene TRBJ2-7, with D perhaps matching TRBD2 (6 bases). This CDR3 region has 15 residues. Between the trimmed V and J ends, which lost 5 bases and 2 bases, there was a span of 16 bases. Germline values: CDR1 SGHTA, CDR2 FQGNSA. CDR3 sequence reads: CASSAPGLLPYEQYF. DNA for the CDR3: TGTGCCAGCAGCGCCCCGGGACTGCTTCCCTACGAGCAGTACTTC.

The chain links TRBV2 to TRBJ1-1; no definite D call. CDR3 length equals 14 residues. Per germline, CDR1 SNHLY and CDR2 FYNNEI. The V end was cut by 2 bases, the J end by 7 bases, with 14 bases between. The chain's CDR3 is CASSESARGYEAFF. The CDR3 nucleotides read TGTGCCAGCAGTGAAAGTGCCCGGGGTTATGAAGCTTTCTTT.